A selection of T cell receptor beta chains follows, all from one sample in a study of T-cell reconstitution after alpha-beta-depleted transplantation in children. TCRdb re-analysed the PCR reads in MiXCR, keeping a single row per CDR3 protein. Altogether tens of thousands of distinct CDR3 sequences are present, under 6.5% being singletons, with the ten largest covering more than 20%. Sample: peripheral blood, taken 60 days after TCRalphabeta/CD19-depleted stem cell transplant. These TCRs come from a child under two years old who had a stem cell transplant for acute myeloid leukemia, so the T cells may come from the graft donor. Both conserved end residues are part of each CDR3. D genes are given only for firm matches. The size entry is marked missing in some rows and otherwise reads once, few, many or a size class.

CSFSGGFNEQFF | TGCAGCTTTAGCGGGGGCTTCAACGAGCAGTTCTTC | TRBJ2-1 | TRBV29-1 | TRBD2 | many
CASSLGQGYRTEAFF | TGTGCCAGCAGCTTAGGTCAGGGTTATCGGACTGAAGCTTTCTTT | TRBJ1-1 | TRBV13 | - | many
CASSEADTVPGDTEAFF | TGTGCCAGCAGTGAAGCTGACACAGTTCCTGGGGACACTGAAGCTTTCTTT | TRBJ1-1 | TRBV6-1 | - | many
CASQISGRAYEQYF | TGTGCCAGCCAGATTAGCGGGAGGGCCTACGAGCAGTACTTC | TRBJ2-7 | TRBV28 | TRBD2 | many
CASSESRITDTQYF | TGCGCCAGCAGTGAGTCGAGGATTACAGATACGCAGTATTTT | TRBJ2-3 | TRBV10-1 | - | many
CASSAGGWAKNIQYF | TGTGCCAGCAGTGCGGGAGGGTGGGCCAAAAACATTCAGTACTTC | TRBJ2-4 | TRBV6-1 | TRBD2 | many
CASSPWDNTGELFF | TGTGCCAGCAGCCCATGGGATAACACCGGGGAGCTGTTTTTT | TRBJ2-2 | TRBV9 | - | -
CASSSYYEQYF | TGTGCCAGCAGCTCCTATTACGAGCAGTACTTC | TRBJ2-7 | TRBV11-2 | - | many
CASSHGGTGNYEQYF | TGTGCCAGCAGCCATGGGGGGACAGGGAACTACGAGCAGTACTTC | TRBJ2-7 | TRBV3-1 | TRBD1 | many
CSARERGQTEQFF | TGCAGCGCTCGGGAGCGGGGTCAGACTGAGCAGTTCTTC | TRBJ2-1 | TRBV29-1 | TRBD2 | many
CASSPRDLQTDTQYF | TGTGCCAGCTCACCCCGGGACCTCCAGACAGATACGCAGTATTTT | TRBJ2-3 | TRBV18 | - | -
CASRQGGETQYF | TGCGCCAGCAGACAGGGGGGGGAGACCCAGTACTTC | TRBJ2-5 | TRBV5-1 | - | many
CASSPGTGRPSPLHF | TGTGCCAGCAGCCCTGGGACAGGTCGGCCTTCACCCCTCCACTTT | TRBJ1-6 | TRBV7-2 | TRBD1 | -
CASQVAPRDYEQYF | TGTGCCAGCCAAGTAGCCCCCCGGGACTACGAGCAGTACTTC | TRBJ2-7 | TRBV11-1 | - | many
CASAGASASHEQFF | TGTGCCAGCGCCGGAGCTAGCGCAAGCCATGAGCAGTTCTTC | TRBJ2-1 | TRBV2 | - | many
CASSSPGLYNEQFF | TGTGCCAGCAGCTCGCCGGGACTTTACAATGAGCAGTTCTTC | TRBJ2-1 | TRBV5-6 | - | many
CASGGWKTPLHF | TGTGCCAGCGGGGGGTGGAAGACACCCCTCCACTTT | TRBJ1-6 | TRBV7-9 | - | -
CASSLAGETPYEQYF | TGTGCCAGCAGCTTGGCGGGGGAAACTCCCTACGAGCAGTACTTC | TRBJ2-7 | TRBV7-3 | TRBD2 | -
CAWIWGTEAFF | TGTGCCTGGATCTGGGGCACTGAAGCTTTCTTT | TRBJ1-1 | TRBV30 | - | -
CASSTMLGEQETQYF | TGTGCCAGCAGTACTATGCTAGGGGAACAAGAGACCCAGTACTTC | TRBJ2-5 | TRBV28 | - | many
CASSPRDRGEQYF | TGTGCCAGCAGTCCCCGGGACAGAGGCGAGCAGTACTTC | TRBJ2-7 | TRBV28 | TRBD1 | many
CAISELAGGETQYF | TGTGCCATCAGTGAACTAGCTGGGGGGGAGACCCAGTACTTC | TRBJ2-5 | TRBV10-3 | - | many
CASSWDSRNIQYF | TGTGCCAGCAGCTGGGACAGTAGAAACATTCAGTACTTC | TRBJ2-4 | TRBV7-9 | TRBD1 | -
CASNPGTRSDTQYF | TGTGCCAGCAACCCCGGGACTAGGTCAGATACGCAGTATTTT | TRBJ2-3 | TRBV7-3 | TRBD2 | -
CAISGSRSYNEQFF | TGTGCCATTAGCGGGAGTCGCTCCTACAATGAGCAGTTCTTC | TRBJ2-1 | TRBV10-3 | TRBD2 | medium-sized
CSVERGTDSQGTQYF | TGCAGCGTTGAAAGGGGCACCGACTCACAAGGGACCCAGTACTTC | TRBJ2-5 | TRBV29-1 | - | many
CAISETGGEDEQFF | TGTGCCATCAGTGAGACAGGGGGCGAGGATGAGCAGTTCTTC | TRBJ2-1 | TRBV10-3 | TRBD1 | many
CASSTAGSSYNEQFF | TGTGCCAGCAGCACCGCAGGGTCCTCCTACAATGAGCAGTTCTTC | TRBJ2-1 | TRBV7-2 | - | many
CASSLYPRDSPYNEQFF | TGTGCCAGCAGTTTATACCCCCGGGACTCCCCCTACAATGAGCAGTTCTTC | TRBJ2-1 | TRBV27 | - | many
CASSLDRGPPYEQYF | TGTGCCAGCAGTTTAGACAGGGGTCCTCCCTACGAGCAGTACTTC | TRBJ2-7 | TRBV12-3/TRBV12-4 | TRBD1 | many
CASSQDGAGVVYEQYF | TGCGCCAGCAGCCAAGATGGGGCAGGGGTAGTCTACGAGCAGTACTTC | TRBJ2-7 | TRBV4-3 | - | many
CSAISSGDWYEQYF | TGCAGTGCTATCTCCAGCGGAGACTGGTACGAGCAGTACTTC | TRBJ2-7 | TRBV20-1 | - | many
CSASSGWFTDTQYF | TGCAGTGCCAGTAGCGGGTGGTTCACAGATACGCAGTATTTT | TRBJ2-3 | TRBV20-1 | TRBD2 | many
CASSQWDRAEQYF | TGTGCCAGCAGCCAGTGGGACCGCGCGGAGCAGTACTTC | TRBJ2-7 | TRBV7-9 | - | many
CASSPVPNQPQHF | TGTGCCAGCAGCCCGGTACCAAATCAGCCCCAGCATTTT | TRBJ1-5 | TRBV3-1 | - | many
CASSQDRVGTEAFF | TGCGCCAGCAGCCAAGATCGGGTGGGCACTGAAGCTTTCTTT | TRBJ1-1 | TRBV4-3 | - | many
CASRGDIGEQYF | TGTGCCAGCAGAGGGGACATCGGCGAGCAGTACTTC | TRBJ2-7 | TRBV5-6 | - | few
CASTSGAGTDTQYF | TGCGCCAGCACCTCAGGGGCCGGCACAGATACGCAGTATTTT | TRBJ2-3 | TRBV5-1 | - | many
CASSVGHGGMNTEAFF | TGTGCCAGCAGCGTAGGGCACGGGGGTATGAACACTGAAGCTTTCTTT | TRBJ1-1 | TRBV9 | - | many
CASSHGGYRELFF | TGCGCCAGCAGCCACGGAGGATACCGGGAGCTGTTTTTT | TRBJ2-2 | TRBV4-3 | - | many
CASSRWQVEDQPQHF | TGTGCCAGCAGTCGTTGGCAGGTCGAGGATCAGCCCCAGCATTTT | TRBJ1-5 | TRBV12-3/TRBV12-4 | - | many
CASSSREGFQETQYF | TGTGCCAGCAGCTCGCGGGAGGGATTCCAAGAGACCCAGTACTTC | TRBJ2-5 | TRBV7-9 | TRBD2 | many
CASSRTGVEAFF | TGTGCCAGCAGCAGGACAGGGGTTGAAGCTTTCTTT | TRBJ1-1 | TRBV7-9 | TRBD1 | many
CASRGDSYEQYF | TGTGCCAGCAGAGGGGACTCCTACGAGCAGTACTTC | TRBJ2-7 | TRBV28 | - | -